This T cell receptor beta chain is drawn from a study of T cell responses to AZD1222 COVID-19 vaccine. Study background: The analysis combined second doses at about 4 or about 12 weeks.

The CDR3 extends over 15 amino acids. Germline assignment: CDR1 SGHDT and CDR2 YYEEEE. V lost 1 base and J lost 5, with 15 bases in between. Study-level findings and limits: A rise in Spike-specific TCR breadth and depth followed two AZD1222 doses.

For this clone: Its antigen is as yet unknown.

Here immunoSEQ multiplex PCR was the method, and the copy in TCRdb shows in-frame clones only, minus some. The sample carries 130,000 to 150,000 clones, roughly nine tenths recorded once. This material consisted of peripheral blood, taken on day 0 of AZD1222 vaccination. This receptor was taken from an adult in good health. The gene calls are TRBV5-6 and TRBJ1-1, with no clear D. The CDR3 sequence is CASSLSTSVGTEAFF. CDR3 nucleotide sequence: TGTGCCAGCAGCTTGTCAACATCCGTCGGGACTGAAGCTTTCTTT.